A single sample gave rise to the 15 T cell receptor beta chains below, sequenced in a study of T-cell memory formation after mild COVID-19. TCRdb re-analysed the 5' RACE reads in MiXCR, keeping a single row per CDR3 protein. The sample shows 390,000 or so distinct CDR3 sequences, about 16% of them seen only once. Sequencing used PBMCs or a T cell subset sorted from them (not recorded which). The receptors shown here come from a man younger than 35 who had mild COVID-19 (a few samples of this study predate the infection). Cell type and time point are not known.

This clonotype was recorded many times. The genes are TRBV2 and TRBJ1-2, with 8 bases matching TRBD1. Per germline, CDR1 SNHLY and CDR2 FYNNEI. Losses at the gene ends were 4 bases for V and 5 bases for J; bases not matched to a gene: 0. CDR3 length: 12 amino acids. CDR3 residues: CASSGQGYGYTF. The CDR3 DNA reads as TGTGCCAGCAGTGGACAGGGGTATGGCTACACCTTC.

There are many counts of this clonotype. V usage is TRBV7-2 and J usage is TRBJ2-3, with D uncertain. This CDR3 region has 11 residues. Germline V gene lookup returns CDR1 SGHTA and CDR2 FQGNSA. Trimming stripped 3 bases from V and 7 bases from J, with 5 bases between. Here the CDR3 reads CASSFLHTQYF. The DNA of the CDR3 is TGTGCCAGCAGCTTCCTCCATACGCAGTATTTT. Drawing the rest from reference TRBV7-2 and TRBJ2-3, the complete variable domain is GAGVSQSPSNKVTEKGKDVELRCDPISGHTALYWYRQSLGQGLEFLIYFQGNSAPDKSGLPSDRFSAERTGGSVSTLTIQRTQQEDSAVYLCASSFLHTQYFGPGTRLTVL.

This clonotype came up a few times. CDR3 in DNA: TGTGCCAGCAGTTTGTTCCCCAGTCGGGCTGAGCAGTTCTTC. This encodes CASSLFPSRAEQFF. The chain joins TRBV27 to TRBJ2-1; D not resolved. Germline CDR1 MNHEY, CDR2 SMNVEV (reference sequence). The CDR3 extends over 14 amino acids. Trimming shortened V by 3 bases and J by 9 bases, and 15 bases separated the two germline ends.

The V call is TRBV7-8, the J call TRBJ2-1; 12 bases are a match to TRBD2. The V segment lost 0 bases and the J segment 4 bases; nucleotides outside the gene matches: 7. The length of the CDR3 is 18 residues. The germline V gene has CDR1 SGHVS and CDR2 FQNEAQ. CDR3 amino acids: CASSLALAGGEKYNEQFF. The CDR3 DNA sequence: TGTGCCAGCAGCTTAGCACTAGCGGGGGGCGAAAAATACAATGAGCAGTTCTTC.

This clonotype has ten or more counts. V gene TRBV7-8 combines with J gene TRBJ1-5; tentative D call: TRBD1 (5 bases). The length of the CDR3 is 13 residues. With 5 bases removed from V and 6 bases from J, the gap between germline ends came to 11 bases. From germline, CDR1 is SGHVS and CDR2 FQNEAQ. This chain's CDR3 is CASSLGGSQPQHF. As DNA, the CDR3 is TGTGCCAGCAGCCTGGGGGGTTCTCAGCCCCAGCATTTT. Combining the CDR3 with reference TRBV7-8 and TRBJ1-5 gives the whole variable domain GAGVSQSPRYKVAKRGQDVALRCDPISGHVSLFWYQQALGQGPEFLTYFQNEAQLDKSGLPSDRFFAERPEGSVSTLKIQRTQQEDSAVYLCASSLGGSQPQHFGDGTRLSIL.

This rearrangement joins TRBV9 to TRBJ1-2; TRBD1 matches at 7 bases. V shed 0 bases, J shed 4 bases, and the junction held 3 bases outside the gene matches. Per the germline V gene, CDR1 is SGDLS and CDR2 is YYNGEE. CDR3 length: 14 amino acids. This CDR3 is CASSVGPGGYGYTF. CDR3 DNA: TGTGCCAGCAGCGTAGGCCCAGGGGGCTATGGCTACACCTTC.

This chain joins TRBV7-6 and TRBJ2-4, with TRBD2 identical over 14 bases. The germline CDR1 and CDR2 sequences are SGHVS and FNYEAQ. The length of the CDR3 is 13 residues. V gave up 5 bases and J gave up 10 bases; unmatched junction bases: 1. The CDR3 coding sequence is TGTGCCAGCAGCGGACTAGCGGGGGGTATTCAGTACTTC. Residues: CASSGLAGGIQYF.

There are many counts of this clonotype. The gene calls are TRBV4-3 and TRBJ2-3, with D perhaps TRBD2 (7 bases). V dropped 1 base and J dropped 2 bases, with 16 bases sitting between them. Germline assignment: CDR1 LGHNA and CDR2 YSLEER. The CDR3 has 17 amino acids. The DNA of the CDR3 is TGCGCCAGCAGCCAAGGTTCTGCGGGGGCTTACACAGATACGCAGTATTTT. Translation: CASSQGSAGAYTDTQYF.

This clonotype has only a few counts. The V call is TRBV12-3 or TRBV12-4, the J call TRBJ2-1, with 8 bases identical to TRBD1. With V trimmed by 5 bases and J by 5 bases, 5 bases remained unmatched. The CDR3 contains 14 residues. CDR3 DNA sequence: TGTGCCAGCAGTCCCCAGGGGGCCCACAATGAGCAGTTCTTC. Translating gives CASSPQGAHNEQFF.

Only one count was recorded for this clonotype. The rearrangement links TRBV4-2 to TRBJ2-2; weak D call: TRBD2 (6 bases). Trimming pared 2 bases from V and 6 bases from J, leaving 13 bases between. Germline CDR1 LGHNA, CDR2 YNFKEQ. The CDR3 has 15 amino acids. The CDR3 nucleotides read TGTGCCAGCAGCCAACGCCTCGGAGGGTCCGGGGAGCTGTTTTTT. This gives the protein CASSQRLGGSGELFF.

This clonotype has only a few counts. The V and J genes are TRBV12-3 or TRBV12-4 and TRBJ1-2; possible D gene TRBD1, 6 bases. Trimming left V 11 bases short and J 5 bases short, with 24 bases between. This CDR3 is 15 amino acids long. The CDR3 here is CASARGLAELYGYTF. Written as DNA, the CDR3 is TGTGCCTCAGCTCGGGGGCTCGCGGAGTTATATGGCTACACCTTC.

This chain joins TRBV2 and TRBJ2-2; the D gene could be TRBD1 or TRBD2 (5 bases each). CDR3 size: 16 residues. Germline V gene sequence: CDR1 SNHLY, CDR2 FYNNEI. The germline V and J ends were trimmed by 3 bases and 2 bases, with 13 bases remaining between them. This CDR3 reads CASSDAGTANTGELFF. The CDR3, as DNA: TGTGCCAGCAGTGACGCCGGGACGGCAAACACCGGGGAGCTGTTTTTT. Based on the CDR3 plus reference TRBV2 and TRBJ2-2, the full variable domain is EPEVTQTPSHQVTQMGQEVILRCVPISNHLYFYWYRQILGQKVEFLVSFYNNEISEKSEIFDDQFSVERPDGSNFTLKIRSTKLEDSAMYFCASSDAGTANTGELFFGEGSRLTVL.

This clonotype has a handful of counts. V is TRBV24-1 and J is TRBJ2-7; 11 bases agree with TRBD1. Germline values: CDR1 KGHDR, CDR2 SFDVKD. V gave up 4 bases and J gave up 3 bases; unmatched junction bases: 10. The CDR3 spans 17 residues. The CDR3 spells CATSESRRDRGIYEQYV. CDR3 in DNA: TGTGCCACCAGTGAGTCCCGCCGGGACAGGGGGATCTACGAGCAGTACGTC.

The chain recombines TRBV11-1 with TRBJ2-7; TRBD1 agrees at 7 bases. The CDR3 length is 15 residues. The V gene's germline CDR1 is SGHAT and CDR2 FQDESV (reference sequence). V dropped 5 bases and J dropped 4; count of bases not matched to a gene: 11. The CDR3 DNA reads TGTGCCAGCAGCCCCGGGGCAGGGGGTCTTTACGAGCAGTACGTC. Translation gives CASSPGAGGLYEQYV.

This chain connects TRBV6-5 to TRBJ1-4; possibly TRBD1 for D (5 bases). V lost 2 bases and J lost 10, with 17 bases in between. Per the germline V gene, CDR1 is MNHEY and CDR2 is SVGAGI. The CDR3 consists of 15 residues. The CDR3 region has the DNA TGTGCCAGCAGTTACCGGGACCAGGGAGGTCGAAAACTGTTTTTT. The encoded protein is CASSYRDQGGRKLFF.